These 29 T cell receptor beta chains were sequenced from one sample in a study of cytomegalovirus exposure and HLA in healthy donors (dated by TCRdb to 2016 to 2017). The library was made by the immunoSEQ multiplex PCR assay. For the multiplex PCR, a mixture combining 60 forward primers for TCR Vbeta segments and 13 reverse primers for TCR Jbeta segments was used. TCRdb carries this immuneACCESS record with in-frame sequences only. Its versions omit some clonotypes, under half of them owing to an unresolved V gene in the studies checked, with the rest unexplained. This sample's table lists roughly 78,000 clones. The leading ten clones occupy 4% to 5.5% of the sample. The sequencing input was PBMCs. These receptors all stem from a man aged 40-55 years in good health and CMV-seronegative.

The J gene is TRBJ2-3, the V gene TRBV28, with 15 bases matching TRBD2. CDR1 is MDHEN and CDR2 is SYDVKM in the germline V gene. The CDR3 loop spans 17 amino acids. Trimming cost V 7 bases and J 1 base; bases outside gene matches: 6. The CDR3 loop is CASTGLAGGPGTDTQYF. CDR3 bases: TGTGCCAGCACCGGACTAGCGGGAGGGCCTGGCACAGATACGCAGTATTTT.

V and J are TRBV9 and TRBJ1-3; D gene uncertain. Deletions cut 0 bases from V and 2 bases from J, with 6 bases between. CDR1 and CDR2 from the germline V gene are SGDLS and YYNGEE. The CDR3 consists of 14 residues. The CDR3 loop is CASSVAQPGNTIYF. The DNA for the CDR3 is TGTGCCAGCAGCGTAGCACAGCCTGGAAACACCATATATTTT.

The chain links TRBV4-1 to TRBJ1-3, with a possible D match to TRBD1 (5 bases). Germline values: CDR1 MGHRA, CDR2 YSYEKL. V lost 4 bases and J lost 0, with 13 bases in between. The CDR3 loop spans 16 amino acids. The CDR3 loop is CASSLALRVSGNTIYF. The CDR3 nucleotides read TGCGCCAGCAGCCTAGCCCTCAGGGTCTCTGGAAACACCATATATTTT.

V and J are TRBV7-2 and TRBJ1-5; D is undetermined. V lost 6 bases and J 2 bases, leaving 14 bases between the germline ends. This CDR3 has 15 residues. CDR1 and CDR2 (germline): SGHTA, FQGNSA. For the CDR3, the DNA is TGTGCCAGCAGTCGGTATTCCGATGGCAATCAGCCCCAGCATTTT. As protein: CASSRYSDGNQPQHF.

V gene TRBV18 combines with J gene TRBJ1-3, with 9 bases identical to TRBD1. The junction had 12 bases not matched to a gene; V was cut back by 6 bases and J by 0 bases. This CDR3 has 18 residues. Looked up from germline, CDR1 is KGHSH and CDR2 is LQKENI. Here the CDR3 DNA reads TGTGCCAGCTCCCCCTCGACAGGGGGGGTCTTCTCTGGAAACACCATATATTTT. It yields the protein CASSPSTGGVFSGNTIYF.

The gene calls are TRBV15 and TRBJ2-5, with 9 bases matching TRBD2. The V gene's germline CDR1 is LNHNV and CDR2 YYDKDF (reference sequence). The J segment lost 5 bases and the V segment lost 0 bases, leaving 10 bases of the junction unmatched. The CDR3 spans 17 residues. The CDR3 sequence: CATSRDLASGIQETQYF. The CDR3 DNA follows: TGTGCCACCAGCAGAGATCTAGCTAGCGGGATACAGGAGACCCAGTACTTC.

CDR3 in DNA: TGTGCCAGCAGTTCTAGAGCGCAGGGGGCACAGTACGAGCAGTACTTC. Translating it yields CASSSRAQGAQYEQYF. The rearrangement joins TRBV7-8 to TRBJ2-7, with 8 bases matching TRBD1. Germline CDR1 is SGHVS and CDR2 is FQNEAQ. The trim removed 6 bases at V and 4 bases at J, leaving 14 bases unmatched. The CDR3 length is 16 residues.

This chain connects TRBV4-1 to TRBJ2-7; tentatively, D is TRBD2 (5 bases). There are 15 residues in the CDR3. Germline V gives CDR1 MGHRA, CDR2 YSYEKL. V lost 1 base and J lost 1, with 11 bases in between. CDR3 residues: CASSQAEALSYEQYF. The CDR3 DNA reads as TGCGCCAGCAGCCAAGCGGAGGCTTTGTCCTACGAGCAGTACTTC.

The CDR3 bases are TGTGCCTGGAGAGGTAGCGGGAGAGGTACGCAGTATTTT. This translates into CAWRGSGRGTQYF. J is TRBJ2-3 and V is TRBV30, with TRBD2 matching 9 bases. The CDR3 is made up of 13 amino acids. J was trimmed by 8 bases and V by 3 bases; bases with no gene match: 6. Germline CDR1 and CDR2: GTSNPN and SVGIG (reference sequence).

The CDR3 protein is CASKQQPNEKLFF. CDR3 DNA: TGTGCCAGCAAACAACAGCCCAATGAAAAACTGTTTTTT. This chain links TRBV2 with TRBJ1-4; D not resolved. CDR3 length equals 13 residues. Per germline, CDR1 SNHLY and CDR2 FYNNEI. V gave up 7 bases and J gave up 5 bases, with 11 bases separating them.

The chain has TRBV30 and TRBJ1-5; D is ambiguous. Germline V gene lookup returns CDR1 GTSNPN and CDR2 SVGIG (reference sequence). This CDR3 has 12 residues. The V end was cut by 1 base, the J end by 4 bases, with 5 bases between. CDR3 DNA: TGTGCCTGGAGTGGTCTAAATCAGCCCCAGCATTTT. It specifies CAWSGLNQPQHF.

CDR3 DNA sequence: TGTGCCAGCAGTTTATATTCCGGACAAGCGCAAGCCTACGAGCAGTACTTC. Translated, it gives CASSLYSGQAQAYEQYF. This chain joins TRBV27 and TRBJ2-7; the D gene is possibly TRBD1 (5 bases). Germline V CDR1 and CDR2: MNHEY, SMNVEV (reference sequence). The CDR3 is 17 residues long. V lost 1 base, J lost 2 bases, and 18 bases lay in between.

The rearrangement uses TRBV11-2 and TRBJ2-1; TRBD2 aligns across 8 bases. Germline assignment: CDR1 SGHAT and CDR2 FQNNGV. The junction had 3 bases not matched to a gene; V was cut back by 2 bases and J by 3 bases. The CDR3 totals 15 residues. The chain's CDR3 is CASSLRLAGYNEQFF. CDR3 in DNA: TGTGCCAGCAGCTTACGGCTAGCGGGCTACAATGAGCAGTTCTTC.

This chain joins TRBV27 and TRBJ1-2; TRBD1 might be the D (6 bases). Deletions cut 6 bases from V and 8 bases from J, with 16 bases between. From germline, CDR1 is MNHEY and CDR2 SMNVEV (reference sequence). The CDR3 is 13 residues long. In DNA form, the CDR3 reads TGTGCCAGCAGGTCACCAGGGGATGGAGGCTACACCTTC. Translating gives CASRSPGDGGYTF.

This chain uses TRBV15 with TRBJ2-3; 10 bases align to TRBD1. V dropped 0 bases and J dropped 1; count of bases not matched to a gene: 7. Germline values: CDR1 LNHNV, CDR2 YYDKDF (reference sequence). There are 18 residues in the CDR3. The CDR3 nucleotides are TGTGCCACCAGCAGAGAACCCCCGGGACAGGGGCGCACAGATACGCAGTATTTT. Protein product: CATSREPPGQGRTDTQYF.

The genes are TRBV6-1 and TRBJ1-2, with a weak D call TRBD1 (5 bases). Germline CDR1 is MNHNS and CDR2 is SASEGT. CDR3 length equals 15 residues. The germline V and J ends were trimmed by 7 bases and 2 bases, with 17 bases remaining between them. The CDR3 coding sequence is TGTGCCAGCACCCCTCTTGGCGGGGGAAACTATGGCTACACCTTC. Translated, it gives CASTPLGGGNYGYTF.

J is TRBJ2-7 and V is TRBV6-1; 7 positions match TRBD1. The CDR3 has 14 amino acids. V shed 7 bases and J 1 base; nucleotides not matched to a gene: 7. Looked up from germline, CDR1 is MNHNS and CDR2 is SASEGT. CDR3: CASTLGTESYEQYF. The CDR3 coding sequence is TGTGCCAGCACCCTCGGGACAGAATCCTACGAGCAGTACTTC.

With respect to this clone: A junction boundary mismatches the germline segment, possibly from a read error. The chain couples TRBV5-1 to TRBJ2-3; the D gene is possibly TRBD2 (6 bases). Germline V CDR1 and CDR2: SGHRS, YFSETQ. The CDR3 runs 16 residues. CDR3 in DNA: TGCGCCAGCAGCACGAATGGACCTGGAGGGGCAGATATGCAGTATTTT. Translating gives CASSTNGPGGADMQYF. Drawing the rest from reference TRBV5-1 and TRBJ2-3, the complete variable domain is KAGVTQTPRYLIKTRGQQVTLSCSPISGHRSVSWYQQTPGQGLQFLFEYFSETQRNKGNFPGRFSGRQFSNSRSEMNVSTLELGDSALYLCASSTNGPGGADMQYFGPGTRLTVL.

The chain has TRBV10-2 and TRBJ2-3; tentative D call: TRBD2 (6 bases). Germline assignment: CDR1 WSHSY and CDR2 SAAADI. V shed 1 base and J shed 5 bases, with 13 bases lying between them. The CDR3 covers 15 residues. Here the CDR3 reads CASSEWIRGGDTQYF. The CDR3, as DNA: TGCGCCAGCAGTGAGTGGATTAGGGGAGGAGATACGCAGTATTTT.

J is TRBJ2-7 and V is TRBV27; 9 nucleotides match TRBD2. The CDR3 spans 15 residues. V lost 8 bases to trimming and J lost 5 bases; unmatched junction nucleotides: 13. Germline CDR1 is MNHEY and CDR2 is SMNVEV (reference sequence). The CDR3: CASLALAGGRDEQYF. Here the CDR3 DNA reads TGTGCCAGCCTCGCATTGGCGGGAGGGAGGGACGAGCAGTACTTC.

The V gene is TRBV2, the J gene TRBJ2-6; D gene unclear. This CDR3 is 15 amino acids long. Germline assignment: CDR1 SNHLY and CDR2 FYNNEI. The V and J ends lost 2 bases and 0 bases respectively, with 5 bases between them. CDR3 nucleotide sequence: TGTGCCAGCAGTGAAACTTTCTCTGGGGCCAACGTCCTGACTTTC. Translated: CASSETFSGANVLTF.

The chain employs TRBV7-2 and TRBJ2-7, with 9 bases identical to TRBD2. Unmatched junction bases numbered 7, after V lost 2 bases and J lost 5 bases. The CDR3 has 15 residues. Per the germline V gene, CDR1 is SGHTA and CDR2 is FQGNSA. The CDR3: CASSLSWTSVDEQYF. The DNA for the CDR3 is TGTGCCAGCAGCTTATCGTGGACTAGCGTAGACGAGCAGTACTTC.

The chain uses TRBV19 and TRBJ1-1, with a tentative D call TRBD1 (5 bases). From germline, CDR1 is LNHDA and CDR2 SQIVND (reference sequence). The CDR3 spans 13 residues. V lost 7 bases and J lost 7, with 16 bases in between. The CDR3 here is CASIPLRGGEAFF. DNA of the CDR3: TGTGCCAGTATCCCGCTTAGGGGTGGTGAAGCTTTCTTT.

The V call is TRBV6-5, the J call TRBJ2-6, with D possibly being TRBD2 (5 bases). In germline, CDR1 is MNHEY, CDR2 SVGAGI. The CDR3 has 15 amino acids. V was shortened by 4 bases and J by 0 bases, with 7 bases between the two germline ends. As DNA, the CDR3 is TGTGCCAGCAGTTTCGGAGGCTCTGGGGCCAACGTCCTGACTTTC. This encodes CASSFGGSGANVLTF.

The chain employs TRBV27 and TRBJ2-1, with 10 bases that match TRBD2. The trim removed 2 bases at V and 0 bases at J, leaving 1 base unmatched. Germline loops: CDR1 MNHEY, CDR2 SMNVEV (reference sequence). There are 16 residues in the CDR3. The CDR3 bases are TGTGCCAGCAGTTTAAGCGGGAGGGCCTCCTACAATGAGCAGTTCTTC. It yields the protein CASSLSGRASYNEQFF.

This rearrangement joins TRBV6-1 to TRBJ1-1, with D perhaps TRBD1 (5 bases). CDR3 length: 18 residues. V was pared by 3 bases and J by 3 bases, with 23 bases between. CDR1 is MNHNS and CDR2 is SASEGT in the germline V gene. CDR3 sequence: CASSDFENGALRDTEAFF. CDR3 DNA: TGTGCCAGCAGTGACTTCGAAAATGGGGCCTTAAGGGACACTGAAGCTTTCTTT.

The chain carries TRBV21-1 and TRBJ1-2. TRBV21-1 is a pseudogene locus. The CDR3 covers 14 residues. CDR3 protein: CASSKVGLHYGYTF. Here the CDR3 DNA reads TGTGCCAGCAGCAAAGTCGGGTTGCACTATGGCTACACCTTC.

V gene TRBV7-2 combines with J gene TRBJ2-7; maybe TRBD1 (5 bases). The V gene lost 1 base and the J gene lost 1 base, with 8 bases spanning the gap. The CDR3 runs 14 residues. Looked up from germline, CDR1 is SGHTA and CDR2 is FQGNSA. The CDR3 is CASSLGQSSYEQYF. For the CDR3, the DNA is TGTGCCAGCAGCTTAGGACAGTCATCCTACGAGCAGTACTTC.

The genes are TRBV28 and TRBJ1-2, with D unclear. Per the germline V gene, CDR1 is MDHEN and CDR2 is SYDVKM. CDR3 length: 12 residues. Trimming pared 4 bases from V and 0 bases from J, leaving 3 bases between. CDR3 amino acids: CASSSPNYGYTF. In nucleotides, the CDR3 is TGTGCCAGCAGTTCTCCTAACTATGGCTACACCTTC.